What follows is one T cell receptor (beta chain) and its context. Its antigen is currently unknown. This sample stems from a study of cytomegalovirus exposure and HLA in healthy donors. Overall study results and limits: Later analysis associated a missense DCLRE1C variant with TCR beta V- and J-gene trimming.

The PCR was carried out with 60 Vbeta primers and 13 Jbeta primers. Sequencing used immunoSEQ multiplex PCR; TCRdb keeps in-frame clones, though not all of them. The profile shows 60,000 to 75,000 clones, approximately 58% of them singletons. Per germline, CDR1 MNHEY and CDR2 SVGAGI. Trimming pared 6 bases from V and 6 bases from J, leaving 11 bases between. This CDR3 contains 12 residues. The V call is TRBV6-5, the J call TRBJ1-1; possibly TRBD1 for D (5 bases). Sequenced material: PBMCs. The sequence was collected from a woman between 50 and 59 years old in good health and CMV-seronegative. The chain's CDR3 is CASRDRRAEAFF. The CDR3 coding sequence is TGTGCCAGCAGGGACCGCAGGGCTGAAGCTTTCTTT.